The 22 T cell receptor beta chains reported below all come from one sample, sequenced in a study of blood T cell repertoires in COVID-19. Repertoires were generated with immunoSEQ multiplex PCR, while TCRdb's copy carries only in-frame clones and drops some. The sample holds over 75,000 clones; just over 85% are singletons and the top ten take roughly 2%. Sequenced: peripheral blood. The receptors here all came from a man aged 50 to 59 with COVID-19, enrolled during active disease.

This chain connects TRBV5-1 to TRBJ2-5, with 14 bases aligning to TRBD2. With 4 bases clipped from V and 3 bases from J, the junction kept 5 bases outside the gene matches. The CDR3 loop spans 16 amino acids. From germline, CDR1 is SGHRS and CDR2 YFSETQ. The CDR3 reads CASSEGLAGAEETQYF. The CDR3 DNA sequence: TGCGCCAGCAGCGAGGGACTAGCGGGGGCGGAAGAGACCCAGTACTTC. Drawing the rest from reference TRBV5-1 and TRBJ2-5, the complete variable domain is KAGVTQTPRYLIKTRGQQVTLSCSPISGHRSVSWYQQTPGQGLQFLFEYFSETQRNKGNFPGRFSGRQFSNSRSEMNVSTLELGDSALYLCASSEGLAGAEETQYFGPGTRLLVL.

The rearrangement uses TRBV18 and TRBJ1-5; 7 nucleotides line up with TRBD1. This CDR3 comprises 14 residues. Germline V gene lookup returns CDR1 KGHSH and CDR2 LQKENI. With 3 bases clipped from V and 6 bases from J, the junction kept 5 bases outside the gene matches. The CDR3 loop reads CASSPDRVSQPQHF. In DNA, the CDR3 is TGTGCCAGCTCACCTGACAGGGTCAGTCAGCCCCAGCATTTT.

J is TRBJ1-5 and V is TRBV4-3, with TRBD1 as a possible D gene (6 bases). This CDR3 contains 17 residues. Trimming cost V 1 base and J 0 bases, with 13 bases left between them. Per germline, CDR1 LGHNA and CDR2 YSLEER. The CDR3 sequence: CASSQARGDYSNQPQHF. CDR3 sequence (DNA): TGCGCCAGCAGCCAAGCCAGGGGAGACTATAGCAATCAGCCCCAGCATTTT.

CDR3 DNA: TGTGCCAGCAGCTCACCGGGACAGGGGCCCATCACCCTCCACTTT. Amino acids: CASSSPGQGPITLHF. The chain combines TRBV6-5 with TRBJ1-6, with TRBD1 identical over 10 bases. The CDR3 consists of 15 residues. Germline CDR1 MNHEY, CDR2 SVGAGI. V dropped 6 bases and J dropped 14; count of bases not matched to a gene: 13.

V gene TRBV6-2 or TRBV6-3 combines with J gene TRBJ1-6; 8 bases are a match to TRBD1. CDR1 and CDR2 from the germline V gene are MNHEY and SVGEGT. This CDR3 is 18 amino acids long. V was clipped by 0 bases and J by 8 bases; unmatched bases: 12. The CDR3 nucleotides read TGTGCCAGCAGTTACTCTAGATTCCGGGACAGGAAAGATTCACCCCTCCACTTT. This gives the protein CASSYSRFRDRKDSPLHF.

With respect to this clone: The sample contains more than one DNA sequence encoding this CDR3. CDR3 coding DNA: TGTGCCAGCAGCCTGGGAGGGGGGAGCAATCAGCCCCAGCATTTT. It is translated as CASSLGGGSNQPQHF. This chain joins TRBV9 and TRBJ1-5; weak D call: TRBD1 (6 bases). The CDR3 covers 15 residues. V lost 4 bases, J lost 1 base, and 12 bases lay in between. CDR1 and CDR2 from the germline V gene are SGDLS and YYNGEE.

The V gene is TRBV29-1, the J gene TRBJ2-2; TRBD1 matches 7 bases. Trimming removed 4 bases from V and 4 bases from J; junction bases left unmatched: 3. The CDR3 extends over 13 amino acids. Germline V CDR1 and CDR2: SQVTM, ANQGSEA. CDR3 bases: TGCAGCGTTGGACAGGGTGTCACCGGGGAGCTGTTTTTT. Translating gives CSVGQGVTGELFF.

The chain combines TRBV2 with TRBJ1-5; the match to TRBD1 covers 9 bases. There are 14 residues in the CDR3. V was pared by 7 bases and J by 2 bases, with 3 bases of the junction left unmatched. Germline lookup yields CDR1 SNHLY and CDR2 FYNNEI. DNA for the CDR3: TGTGCCAGCAAGCGACAGGGGGGCAATCAGCCCCAGCATTTT. Translation gives CASKRQGGNQPQHF. The whole variable domain, filled in from reference TRBV2 and TRBJ1-5, reads EPEVTQTPSHQVTQMGQEVILRCVPISNHLYFYWYRQILGQKVEFLVSFYNNEISEKSEIFDDQFSVERPDGSNFTLKIRSTKLEDSAMYFCASKRQGGNQPQHFGDGTRLSIL.

The chain combines TRBV6-5 with TRBJ2-2, with D perhaps matching TRBD2 (6 bases). The length of the CDR3 is 15 residues. Germline-derived CDR1 and CDR2 are MNHEY and SVGAGI. The V end was cut by 9 bases, the J end by 4 bases, with 18 bases between. CDR3 residues: CASSSWVGSTGELFF. The CDR3 region has the DNA TGTGCCAGTTCCTCGTGGGTCGGGAGCACCGGGGAGCTGTTTTTT.

The chain combines TRBV4-2 with TRBJ1-2; D is unclear. Between the trimmed V and J ends, which lost 0 bases and 0 bases, there was a span of 29 bases. This CDR3 is built from 22 residues. The germline V gene encodes CDR1 LGHNA and CDR2 YNFKEQ. The CDR3 protein is CASSQDVVQRLTDVLANYGYTF. The CDR3 nucleotides are TGTGCCAGCAGCCAAGACGTAGTGCAGAGACTTACCGACGTATTAGCTAACTATGGCTACACCTTC.

This rearrangement joins TRBV7-8 to TRBJ1-2; possible D gene TRBD1, 5 bases. Trimming pared 0 bases from V and 4 bases from J, leaving 9 bases between. The CDR3 totals 14 residues. The germline CDR1 and CDR2 sequences are SGHVS and FQNEAQ. CDR3 nucleotide sequence: TGTGCCAGCAGCTTAGCGGGGGGAGTCTATGGCTACACCTTC. As protein: CASSLAGGVYGYTF.

V usage is TRBV5-1 and J usage is TRBJ2-7, with D unclear. V lost 0 bases and J lost 7, with 11 bases in between. The germline V gene has CDR1 SGHRS and CDR2 YFSETQ. This CDR3 contains 13 residues. The CDR3 region is CASSLAGLWEQYF. The CDR3 nucleotides read TGCGCCAGCAGCTTGGCCGGGTTGTGGGAGCAGTACTTC.

This chain joins TRBV6-5 and TRBJ2-1, with TRBD2 as a possible D gene (6 bases). With 0 bases removed from V and 5 bases from J, the gap between germline ends came to 14 bases. This CDR3 is 16 amino acids long. Per the germline V gene, CDR1 is MNHEY and CDR2 is SVGAGI. The CDR3 loop reads CASSYSHRGFDNEQFF. CDR3 DNA sequence: TGTGCCAGCAGTTACTCCCACCGGGGGTTTGACAATGAGCAGTTCTTC.

The gene calls are TRBV30 and TRBJ1-1; D is unclear. CDR1 GTSNPN and CDR2 SVGIG come from the germline V gene (reference sequence). Between the trimmed V and J ends, which lost 0 bases and 4 bases, there was a span of 9 bases. The CDR3 has 13 amino acids. CDR3 bases: TGTGCCTGGAGTGTAACCACTGGCACTGAAGCTTTCTTT. This gives the protein CAWSVTTGTEAFF.

The genes are TRBV18 and TRBJ1-2; a possible D gene is TRBD1 (5 bases). Germline CDR1 reads KGHSH; CDR2 reads LQKENI. CDR3 size: 17 residues. The ends were cut back, 0 bases at V and 0 bases at J, with 14 bases in the middle. This CDR3 reads CASSPPNQGTSNYGYTF. CDR3 coding DNA: TGTGCCAGCTCACCACCAAATCAGGGAACCTCTAACTATGGCTACACCTTC.

The gene calls are TRBV6-1 and TRBJ2-7, with 9 bases identical to TRBD1. Germline CDR1 is MNHNS and CDR2 is SASEGT. CDR3 length equals 14 residues. V was clipped by 3 bases and J by 6 bases; unmatched bases: 6. Here the CDR3 DNA reads TGTGCCAGCAGTGATATGGGACAGGGAGGCGAGCAGTACTTC. Translating gives CASSDMGQGGEQYF.

Worth noting for this clone: One junction end does not reproduce the germline sequence, and a read error may be involved. This chain connects TRBV5-5 to TRBJ2-7, with TRBD2 matching over 9 bases. This CDR3 region has 15 residues. Looked up from germline, CDR1 is SGHKS and CDR2 is YYEKEE (reference sequence). DNA of the CDR3: TGTGCCAGCAGGATATCCGGGACTAGCTCCCACGAGCAGTACTTC. It is translated as CASRISGTSSHEQYF.

The V and J genes are TRBV20-1 and TRBJ2-7; TRBD2 matches 10 bases. CDR1 DFQATT and CDR2 SNEGSKA come from the germline V gene (reference sequence). After removal of 3 bases from V and 4 bases from J, the junction contained 6 bases not matched to a gene. The CDR3 runs to 14 residues. The CDR3 spells CSASLAGGVYEQYF. The CDR3 nucleotides read TGCAGTGCTAGTTTAGCGGGGGGCGTTTACGAGCAGTACTTC.

The chain uses TRBV2 and TRBJ1-5; 7 bases are a match to TRBD1. Trimming cost V 6 bases and J 5 bases; bases outside gene matches: 10. Germline loops: CDR1 SNHLY, CDR2 FYNNEI. This CDR3 has 15 amino acids. CDR3 DNA: TGTGCCAGCAGGGCTGACAGGGTACGGGATCAGCCCCAGCATTTT. Residues: CASRADRVRDQPQHF.

This chain connects TRBV2 to TRBJ1-2, with a tentative D call TRBD1 (6 bases). Looked up from germline, CDR1 is SNHLY and CDR2 is FYNNEI. V dropped 7 bases and J dropped 0 bases, with 9 bases sitting between them. This CDR3 spans 13 amino acids. The CDR3 region is CASKGEANYGYTF. CDR3 nucleotide sequence: TGTGCCAGCAAGGGGGAAGCTAACTATGGCTACACCTTC.

The gene calls are TRBV9 and TRBJ2-7; tentative D call: TRBD2 (5 bases). Germline CDR1 SGDLS, CDR2 YYNGEE. This CDR3 spans 15 amino acids. Trimming pared 4 bases from V and 0 bases from J, leaving 14 bases between. CDR3 region: CASSLTAESSYEQYF. The CDR3 nucleotides are TGTGCCAGCAGCTTAACAGCGGAGAGCTCCTACGAGCAGTACTTC.

The chain employs TRBV7-9 and TRBJ1-2; 7 positions agree with TRBD1. Losses at the gene ends were 5 bases for V and 8 bases for J; bases not matched to a gene: 8. Germline CDR1 SEHNR, CDR2 FQNEAQ (reference sequence). The CDR3 runs to 13 residues. The CDR3 reads CASSPRDSRGYTF. Here the CDR3 DNA reads TGTGCCAGCAGCCCCAGGGACAGCCGAGGCTACACCTTC.